The 31 T cell receptor beta chains reported below all come from one sample, sequenced in a study of CD8 T cells in ankylosing spondylitis. TCRdb re-called the 5' RACE reads through MiXCR, storing one row per CDR3 protein. Found here are 100,000 to 150,000 distinct CDR3 sequences, 7% of them singletons; the top ten hold over 9%. Sequenced material: blood, either unsorted or a sorted T cell fraction (not recorded which). Receptors originate from a male donor with ankylosing spondylitis or in good health (not recorded which).

At least ten counts were recorded for this clonotype. This chain uses TRBV4-3 with TRBJ2-3; maybe TRBD1 (6 bases). V lost 6 bases and J 6 bases, leaving 19 bases between the germline ends. Germline CDR1 and CDR2: LGHNA and YSLEER. The CDR3 spans 15 residues. The CDR3 nucleotides read TGCGCCAGCAGTGAATTGAGGGGGAGAGGGGATACGCAGTATTTT. Residues: CASSELRGRGDTQYF.

This clonotype has ten or more counts. This sequence joins TRBV5-1 and TRBJ2-2; TRBD2 agrees at 9 bases. Germline CDR1 SGHRS, CDR2 YFSETQ. The V gene end was trimmed by 0 bases and the J gene end by 2 bases; junction bases not matched to a gene: 2. The CDR3 totals 16 residues. CDR3 protein: CASSLGLADNTGELFF. CDR3 DNA sequence: TGCGCCAGCAGCTTGGGACTAGCGGATAACACCGGGGAGCTGTTTTTT. Together with reference TRBV5-1 and TRBJ2-2, the CDR3 gives the full variable domain: KAGVTQTPRYLIKTRGQQVTLSCSPISGHRSVSWYQQTPGQGLQFLFEYFSETQRNKGNFPGRFSGRQFSNSRSEMNVSTLELGDSALYLCASSLGLADNTGELFFGEGSRLTVL.

There are many counts of this clonotype. The chain carries TRBV28 and TRBJ2-5; TRBD2 matches at 8 bases. V shed 8 bases and J 4 bases; nucleotides not matched to a gene: 6. The germline CDR1 and CDR2 sequences are MDHEN and SYDVKM. The CDR3 is made up of 13 amino acids. CDR3 nucleotide sequence: TGTGCCAGCGTAGCGGGGAATCGAGAGACCCAGTACTTC. This sequence encodes CASVAGNRETQYF. Full variable domain (outside the CDR3, taken from reference TRBV28 and TRBJ2-5): DVKVTQSSRYLVKRTGEKVFLECVQDMDHENMFWYRQDPGLGLRLIYFSYDVKMKEKGDIPEGYSVSREKKERFSLILESASTNQTSMYLCASVAGNRETQYFGPGTRLLVL.

With respect to this clonotype: The germline gene is not matched at one end of the junction; a read error may be the cause. The genes are TRBV18 and TRBJ2-2; TRBD2 might be the D (5 bases). The germline V gene has CDR1 KGHSH and CDR2 LQKENI. This CDR3 has 12 residues. CDR3 DNA sequence: TGTGCCAGCTCACAGCCCGCCGGGGTGCTGTTTTTT. Translating gives CASSQPAGVLFF.

This clonotype showed up many times. V and J are TRBV15 and TRBJ1-5; D remains ambiguous. The germline V gene encodes CDR1 LNHNV and CDR2 YYDKDF (reference sequence). V dropped 2 bases and J dropped 5 bases, with 4 bases sitting between them. CDR3 length equals 12 residues. The CDR3 DNA reads as TGTGCCACCAGCAGACGGGATCAGCCCCAGCATTTT. The encoded protein is CATSRRDQPQHF.

This clonotype has a count of ten or more. The chain joins TRBV11-1 to TRBJ2-3; TRBD2 agrees at 8 bases. CDR3 length: 19 residues. Germline V lookup: CDR1 SGHAT, CDR2 FQDESV (reference sequence). With V trimmed by 1 base and J by 0 bases, 12 bases remained unmatched. The CDR3 coding sequence is TGTGCCAGCAGCTTAGTACCCGCAAGCGGGGGACCTAGCACAGATACGCAGTATTTT. It encodes CASSLVPASGGPSTDTQYF.

This clonotype was seen repeatedly, ten times or more. V usage is TRBV7-8 and J usage is TRBJ2-2; TRBD1 aligns across 9 bases. This CDR3 is 16 amino acids long. V dropped 5 bases and J dropped 2; count of bases not matched to a gene: 6. The germline gives CDR1 SGHVS, CDR2 FQNEAQ. CDR3 in DNA: TGTGCCAGCAGCCCGCAGGGACAGGGTAACACCGGGGAGCTGTTTTTT. Translated: CASSPQGQGNTGELFF.

In its sample, this clonotype was seen many times. CDR3 DNA sequence: TGCGCCAGCAGTCGGTCTGGCACAGATACGCAGTATTTT. Translated, it gives CASSRSGTDTQYF. This chain joins TRBV5-1 and TRBJ2-3; D remains unclear. CDR3 length: 13 residues. Trimming took off 5 bases at V and 1 base at J, with 8 bases between the two ends. Germline V lookup: CDR1 SGHRS, CDR2 YFSETQ.

V gene TRBV6-6 combines with J gene TRBJ1-1, with no clear D. The V end was cut by 7 bases, the J end by 4 bases, with 13 bases between. Germline V gene sequence: CDR1 MNHNY, CDR2 SVGAGI (reference sequence). There are 13 residues in the CDR3. The CDR3 sequence: CASTLTPTTEAFF. CDR3 nucleotides: TGTGCCAGCACCCTCACACCGACCACTGAAGCTTTCTTT.

This clonotype was observed at least ten times. V gene TRBV20-1 combines with J gene TRBJ2-5, with D maybe TRBD1 (6 bases). Germline V gene lookup returns CDR1 DFQATT and CDR2 SNEGSKA (reference sequence). V was pared by 5 bases and J by 5 bases, with 15 bases between. The CDR3 length is 13 residues. In DNA, the CDR3 is TGCAGTGCTTGCTTAGACAGGCGTGAGACCCAGTACTTC. Translating it yields CSACLDRRETQYF.

This clonotype came up many times. The gene calls are TRBV29-1 and TRBJ1-1; D unclear. Germline loops: CDR1 SQVTM, CDR2 ANQGSEA. This CDR3 spans 13 amino acids. Trimming shortened V by 7 bases and J by 1 base, and 13 bases separated the two germline ends. CDR3 DNA sequence: TGCAGCGGGCAGGCAGCCCAGAACACTGAAGCTTTCTTT. Residues: CSGQAAQNTEAFF.

This clonotype was seen at least ten times. The rearrangement links TRBV5-1 to TRBJ2-7, with 8 nucleotides matching TRBD2. The CDR3 is 16 residues long. With 4 bases clipped from V and 0 bases from J, the junction kept 9 bases outside the gene matches. The germline gives CDR1 SGHRS, CDR2 YFSETQ. In DNA form, the CDR3 reads TGCGCCAGCAGCCTGCTCAGCGGGGGCTTCTCCTACGAGCAGTACTTC. This gives the protein CASSLLSGGFSYEQYF.

The chain employs TRBV30 and TRBJ2-2; D remains unclear. Germline CDR1 and CDR2: GTSNPN and SVGIG (reference sequence). V gave up 7 bases and J gave up 6 bases, with 12 bases separating them. The CDR3 is made up of 12 amino acids. For the CDR3, the DNA is TGTGCCTCCTCCCCCGGTTCCGGGGAGCTGTTTTTT. Its translation: CASSPGSGELFF.

This clonotype was recorded many times. The CDR3 coding sequence is TGTGCCAGCAGTTCACTAGCGGGAGGGGTTCTTGCCGGGGAGCTGTTTTTT. Translated: CASSSLAGGVLAGELFF. J is TRBJ2-2 and V is TRBV6-5, with 13 positions matching TRBD2. Trimming at V came to 4 bases and at J to 6 bases, leaving 8 bases not matched to a gene. The CDR3 covers 17 residues. Germline values: CDR1 MNHEY, CDR2 SVGAGI.

This clonotype was observed many times. J is TRBJ1-2 and V is TRBV12-3 or TRBV12-4; TRBD1 is a possible D gene (6 bases). The V end lost 7 bases, the J end lost 2 bases, and 17 bases lay between the germline ends. This CDR3 comprises 15 residues. In nucleotides, the CDR3 is TGTGCCAGCACCCTCGGGGGGGCAGTAAACTATGGCTACACCTTC. It translates to CASTLGGAVNYGYTF.

There are many counts of this clonotype. The chain uses TRBV18 and TRBJ2-7; D perhaps matches TRBD2 (5 bases). Germline V gives CDR1 KGHSH, CDR2 LQKENI. V was clipped by 3 bases and J by 7 bases, with 16 bases between them. The CDR3 sequence is 14 residues long. In DNA, the CDR3 is TGTGCCAGCTCACCCCGAGGCGTGACGGGAGAGCAGTACTTC. The encoded protein is CASSPRGVTGEQYF.

This clonotype came up many times. The chain uses TRBV7-2 and TRBJ1-2; 8 bases map to TRBD1. This CDR3 has 13 amino acids. Trimming removed 5 bases from V and 5 bases from J; junction bases left unmatched: 4. Germline assignment: CDR1 SGHTA and CDR2 FQGNSA. CDR3 protein: CASSLGTGYGYTF. DNA of the CDR3: TGTGCCAGCAGCCTGGGGACAGGTTATGGCTACACCTTC.

Ten or more counts support this clonotype. The V gene is TRBV7-9, the J gene TRBJ2-1, with D perhaps matching TRBD1 (6 bases). CDR3 length: 15 residues. Trimming took off 5 bases at V and 6 bases at J, with 17 bases between the two ends. CDR1 is SEHNR, CDR2 FQNEAQ, per germline (reference sequence). As DNA, the CDR3 is TGTGCCAGCAGCCAAATACCGGGACAACGCAATGAGCAGTTCTTC. Translation gives CASSQIPGQRNEQFF.

This clonotype was observed at least ten times. The rearrangement uses TRBV6-5 and TRBJ2-5; D may be TRBD2 (6 bases). This CDR3 region has 13 residues. Germline V gives CDR1 MNHEY, CDR2 SVGAGI. The V end lost 2 bases, the J end lost 3 bases, and 7 bases lay between the germline ends. The CDR3: CASSYGGEETQYF. DNA for the CDR3: TGTGCCAGCAGTTACGGAGGGGAAGAGACCCAGTACTTC.

This clonotype showed up many times. The V call is TRBV5-1, the J call TRBJ2-7; TRBD2 matches 7 bases. The germline V gene has CDR1 SGHRS and CDR2 YFSETQ. The CDR3 has 14 amino acids. Trimming took 7 bases from V and 3 from J; bases not matched to a gene: 10. In DNA, the CDR3 is TGCGCCAGCTCCCAAGGGTCTAGCGGCTACGAGCAGTACTTC. It codes for CASSQGSSGYEQYF.

This clonotype was observed at least ten times. This chain connects TRBV30 to TRBJ2-1; D is ambiguous. Trimming pared 3 bases from V and 8 bases from J, leaving 11 bases between. Germline CDR1 GTSNPN, CDR2 SVGIG (reference sequence). The length of the CDR3 is 12 residues. The CDR3 region is CAWRWGTYEQFF. In DNA form, the CDR3 reads TGTGCCTGGAGGTGGGGAACTTATGAGCAGTTCTTC.

Ten or more counts support this clonotype. The rearrangement joins TRBV5-1 to TRBJ1-1, with D maybe TRBD1 (5 bases). V lost 0 bases and J 4 bases, leaving 13 bases between the germline ends. This CDR3 region has 15 residues. CDR1 and CDR2 from the germline V gene are SGHRS and YFSETQ. In DNA, the CDR3 is TGCGCCAGCAGCTTGGCCGACCAGAGGGGCACTGAAGCTTTCTTT. This sequence encodes CASSLADQRGTEAFF.

This clonotype was seen many times. The chain combines TRBV12-3 or TRBV12-4 with TRBJ1-1; a possible D gene is TRBD1 (5 bases). Trimming stripped 2 bases from V and 5 bases from J, with 9 bases between. CDR3 length equals 13 residues. The CDR3 DNA reads TGTGCCAGCAGTTTACACGGGGGGACTGAAGCTTTCTTT. Translating it yields CASSLHGGTEAFF.

The table lists this clonotype with many counts. The genes are TRBV20-1 and TRBJ1-2; 8 bases are a match to TRBD1. CDR3 size: 15 residues. Germline V gene lookup returns CDR1 DFQATT and CDR2 SNEGSKA (reference sequence). V was pared by 5 bases and J by 4 bases, with 12 bases of the junction left unmatched. The CDR3 sequence is CSAARASGGAYGYTF. The CDR3 DNA reads as TGCAGTGCTGCGCGTGCCTCAGGGGGCGCCTATGGCTACACCTTC.

Ten or more counts support this clonotype. The chain joins TRBV12-3 or TRBV12-4 to TRBJ2-7; D remains ambiguous. The V and J ends lost 2 bases and 1 base respectively, with 9 bases between them. CDR3 length: 14 residues. CDR3 residues: CASSLMPGSYEQYF. The CDR3 DNA reads as TGTGCCAGCAGTTTAATGCCCGGGTCCTACGAGCAGTACTTC.

This clonotype came up many times. The chain carries TRBV5-1 and TRBJ1-1; TRBD1 might be the D (5 bases). Germline V gives CDR1 SGHRS, CDR2 YFSETQ. Trimming pared 0 bases from V and 4 bases from J, leaving 13 bases between. The CDR3 has 15 amino acids. As DNA, the CDR3 is TGCGCCAGCAGCTTGGAGGGACCCGCGGGCACTGAAGCTTTCTTT. Encoded protein: CASSLEGPAGTEAFF.

This sequence joins TRBV3-1 and TRBJ2-7; D may be TRBD1 (5 bases). This CDR3 has 14 residues. The V and J ends lost 6 bases and 7 bases respectively, with 19 bases between them. Germline V gene data show CDR1 as LGHDT and CDR2 as YNNKEL (reference sequence). The CDR3 region has the DNA TGTGCCAGCAGGCCCCAGAGTCAGGGTGGAGAGCAGTACTTC. It is translated as CASRPQSQGGEQYF.

This clonotype came up many times. The rearrangement uses TRBV20-1 and TRBJ2-1; 11 positions agree with TRBD2. After removal of 3 bases from V and 7 bases from J, the junction contained 11 bases not matched to a gene. Per the germline V gene, CDR1 is DFQATT and CDR2 is SNEGSKA (reference sequence). The CDR3 length is 16 residues. The DNA for the CDR3 is TGCAGTGCTAGGTTCCCAACTAGCGGGAGTAAAAATGAGCAGTTCTTC. Its protein product is CSARFPTSGSKNEQFF.

This clonotype appeared many times. J is TRBJ2-7 and V is TRBV2; 8 bases map to TRBD1. The CDR3 is made up of 14 amino acids. Unmatched junction bases numbered 6, after V lost 5 bases and J lost 3 bases. Germline loops: CDR1 SNHLY, CDR2 FYNNEI. The CDR3 loop is CASSQRTGSYEQYF. The CDR3 DNA sequence: TGTGCCAGCAGTCAACGGACAGGGAGCTACGAGCAGTACTTC.

This clonotype was found many times. This chain links TRBV29-1 with TRBJ2-2; a weak D match, TRBD2 (6 bases). V dropped 7 bases and J dropped 1 base, with 7 bases sitting between them. The CDR3 sequence is 12 residues long. Germline values: CDR1 SQVTM, CDR2 ANQGSEA. CDR3 DNA sequence: TGCAGCGCGGGGGAGAACACCGGGGAGCTGTTTTTT. Amino acids: CSAGENTGELFF.

There are many counts of this clonotype. The chain employs TRBV5-1 and TRBJ2-5, with D perhaps TRBD2 (6 bases). Between the trimmed V and J ends, which lost 0 bases and 5 bases, there was a span of 20 bases. Germline values: CDR1 SGHRS, CDR2 YFSETQ. The CDR3 extends over 17 amino acids. CDR3 bases: TGCGCCAGCAGCTTGGCCGTCGGGAGAGGATATATTGAGACCCAGTACTTC. Residues: CASSLAVGRGYIETQYF.